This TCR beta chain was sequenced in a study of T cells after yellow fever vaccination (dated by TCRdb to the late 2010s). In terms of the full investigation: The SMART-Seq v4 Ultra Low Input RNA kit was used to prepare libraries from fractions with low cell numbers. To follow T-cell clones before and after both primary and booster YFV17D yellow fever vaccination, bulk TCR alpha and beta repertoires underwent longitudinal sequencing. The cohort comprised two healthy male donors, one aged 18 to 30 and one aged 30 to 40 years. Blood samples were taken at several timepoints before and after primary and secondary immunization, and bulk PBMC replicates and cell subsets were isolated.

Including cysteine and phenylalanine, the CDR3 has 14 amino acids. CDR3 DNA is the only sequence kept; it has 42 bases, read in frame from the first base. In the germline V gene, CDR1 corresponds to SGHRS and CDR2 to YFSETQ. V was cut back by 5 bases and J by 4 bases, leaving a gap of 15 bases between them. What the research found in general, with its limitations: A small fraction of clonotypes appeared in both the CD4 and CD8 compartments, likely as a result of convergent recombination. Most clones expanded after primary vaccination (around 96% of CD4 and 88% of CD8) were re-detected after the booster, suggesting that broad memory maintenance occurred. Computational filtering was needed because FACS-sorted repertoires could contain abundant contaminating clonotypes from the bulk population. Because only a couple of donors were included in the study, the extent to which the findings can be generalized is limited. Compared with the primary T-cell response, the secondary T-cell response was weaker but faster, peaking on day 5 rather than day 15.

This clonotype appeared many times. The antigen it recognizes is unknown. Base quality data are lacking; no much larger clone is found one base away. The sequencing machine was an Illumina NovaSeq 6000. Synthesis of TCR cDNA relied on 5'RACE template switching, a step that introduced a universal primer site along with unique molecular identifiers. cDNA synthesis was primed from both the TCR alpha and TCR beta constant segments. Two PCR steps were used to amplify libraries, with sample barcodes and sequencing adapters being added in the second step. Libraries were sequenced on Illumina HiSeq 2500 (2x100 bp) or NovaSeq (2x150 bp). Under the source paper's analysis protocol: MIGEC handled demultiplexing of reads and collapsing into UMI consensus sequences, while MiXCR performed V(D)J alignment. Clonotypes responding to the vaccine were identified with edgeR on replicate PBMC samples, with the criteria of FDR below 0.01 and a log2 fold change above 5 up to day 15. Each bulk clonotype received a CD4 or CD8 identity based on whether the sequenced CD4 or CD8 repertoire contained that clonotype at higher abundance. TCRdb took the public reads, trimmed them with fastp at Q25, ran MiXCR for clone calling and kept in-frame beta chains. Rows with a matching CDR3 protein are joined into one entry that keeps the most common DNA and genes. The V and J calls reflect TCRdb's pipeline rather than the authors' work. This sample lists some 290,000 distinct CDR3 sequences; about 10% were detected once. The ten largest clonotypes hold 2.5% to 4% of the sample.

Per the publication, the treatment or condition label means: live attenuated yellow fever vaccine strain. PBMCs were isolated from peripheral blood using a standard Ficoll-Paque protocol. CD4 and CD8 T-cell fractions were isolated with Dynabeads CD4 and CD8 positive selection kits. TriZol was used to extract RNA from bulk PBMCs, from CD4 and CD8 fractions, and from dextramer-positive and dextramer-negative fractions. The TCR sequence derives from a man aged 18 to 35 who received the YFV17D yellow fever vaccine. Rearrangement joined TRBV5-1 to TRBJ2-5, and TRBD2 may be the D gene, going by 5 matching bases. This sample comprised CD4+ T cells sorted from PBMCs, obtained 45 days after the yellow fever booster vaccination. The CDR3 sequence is CASRSPGMAETQYF. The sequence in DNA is TGCGCCAGCAGGAGCCCGGGGATGGCAGAGACCCAGTACTTC.